The clone carrying this TCR beta chain was observed a handful of times. The data are from a study of beta chain features in type 1 diabetes. Trimming pared 3 bases from V and 4 bases from J, leaving 25 bases between. This CDR3 is 19 amino acids long. Of the isolated RNA, all was reverse transcribed, and so the sequenced material was expressed TCRB transcripts. Samples of naive, central memory and regulatory T cells yielded a mean of about 3.6 million reads. Data came from immunoSEQ multiplex PCR; TCRdb stores just in-frame clones and leaves some out. This sample has approximately 380,000 clones, with roughly 16% found just once. A single heparinised blood sample, averaging about 120 mL, was obtained per donor.

The chain recombines TRBV23-1 with TRBJ2-1; D is perhaps TRBD2 (6 bases). TRBV23-1 is placed among ORFs of uncertain function. Sequences were obtained from naive CD4+ T cells from blood. The receptor's source is a woman under 30 in good health. The CDR3 spells CASSQTRGTGGLSYNEQFF. CDR3 sequence (DNA): TGCGCCAGCAGTCAGACCCGCGGGACCGGAGGGCTCTCGTACAATGAGCAGTTCTTC.